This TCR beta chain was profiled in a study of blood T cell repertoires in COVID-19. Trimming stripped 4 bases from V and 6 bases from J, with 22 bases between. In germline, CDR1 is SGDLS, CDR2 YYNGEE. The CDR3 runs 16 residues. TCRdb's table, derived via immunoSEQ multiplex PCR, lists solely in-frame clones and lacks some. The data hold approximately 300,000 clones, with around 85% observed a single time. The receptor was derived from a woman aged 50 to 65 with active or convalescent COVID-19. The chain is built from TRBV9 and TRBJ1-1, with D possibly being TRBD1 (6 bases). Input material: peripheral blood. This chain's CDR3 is CASSRARDTGSSEAFF. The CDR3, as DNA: TGTGCCAGCAGCCGAGCCAGGGACACAGGGAGCTCTGAAGCTTTCTTT.